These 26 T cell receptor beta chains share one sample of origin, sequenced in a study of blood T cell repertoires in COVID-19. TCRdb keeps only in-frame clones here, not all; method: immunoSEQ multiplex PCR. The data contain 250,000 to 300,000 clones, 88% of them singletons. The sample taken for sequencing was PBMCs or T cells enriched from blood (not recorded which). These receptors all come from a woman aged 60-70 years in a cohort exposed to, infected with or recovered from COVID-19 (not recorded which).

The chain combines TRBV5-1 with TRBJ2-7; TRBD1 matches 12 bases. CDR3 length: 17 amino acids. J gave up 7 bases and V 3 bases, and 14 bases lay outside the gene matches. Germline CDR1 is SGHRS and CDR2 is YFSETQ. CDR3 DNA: TGCGCCAGCAGCTATACACCGGGACAGGGGGCTCAGGGGGAGCAGTACTTC. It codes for CASSYTPGQGAQGEQYF.

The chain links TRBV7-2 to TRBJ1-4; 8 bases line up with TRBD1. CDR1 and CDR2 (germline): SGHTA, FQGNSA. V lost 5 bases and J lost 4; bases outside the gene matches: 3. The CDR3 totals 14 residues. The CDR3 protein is CASSRTGLNEKLFF. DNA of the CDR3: TGTGCCAGCAGCCGGACAGGGCTTAATGAAAAACTGTTTTTT.

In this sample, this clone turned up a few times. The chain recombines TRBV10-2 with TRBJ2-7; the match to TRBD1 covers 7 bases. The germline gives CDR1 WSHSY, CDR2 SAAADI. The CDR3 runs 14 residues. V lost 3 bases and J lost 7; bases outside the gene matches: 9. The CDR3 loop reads CASSDAAGGEEQYF. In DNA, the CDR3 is TGCGCCAGCAGTGATGCGGCAGGGGGAGAGGAGCAGTACTTC.

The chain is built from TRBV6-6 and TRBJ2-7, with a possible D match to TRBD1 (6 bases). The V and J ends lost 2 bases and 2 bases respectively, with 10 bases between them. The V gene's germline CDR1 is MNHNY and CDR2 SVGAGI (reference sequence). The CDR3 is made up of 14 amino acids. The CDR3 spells CASSYGDNPYEQYF. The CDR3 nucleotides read TGTGCCAGCAGTTACGGGGACAATCCCTACGAGCAGTACTTC.

The CDR3 region is CASSQGLAGGQQFF. The CDR3 region has the DNA TGTGCCAGCAGCCAGGGACTAGCGGGAGGGCAGCAGTTCTTC. The chain couples TRBV5-6 to TRBJ2-1; TRBD2 matches at 16 bases. The ends lost 4 bases at V and 11 bases at J; junction bases unmatched: 3. There are 14 residues in the CDR3. Germline CDR1 is SGHDT and CDR2 is YYEEEE.

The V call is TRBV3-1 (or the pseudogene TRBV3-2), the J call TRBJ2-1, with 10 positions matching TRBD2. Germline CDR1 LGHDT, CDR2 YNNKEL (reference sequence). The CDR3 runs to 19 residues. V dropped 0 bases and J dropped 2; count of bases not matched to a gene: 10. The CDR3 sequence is CASSQEGMGAGGAYNEQFF. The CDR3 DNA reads TGTGCCAGCAGCCAAGAAGGAATGGGAGCGGGAGGGGCCTACAATGAGCAGTTCTTC.

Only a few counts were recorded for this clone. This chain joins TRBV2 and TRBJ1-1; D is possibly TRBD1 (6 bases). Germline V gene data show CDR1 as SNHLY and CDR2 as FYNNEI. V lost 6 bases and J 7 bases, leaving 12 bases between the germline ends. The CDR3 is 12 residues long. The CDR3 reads CASSDDRLEAFF. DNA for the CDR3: TGTGCCAGCAGCGACGACAGGCTTGAAGCTTTCTTT.

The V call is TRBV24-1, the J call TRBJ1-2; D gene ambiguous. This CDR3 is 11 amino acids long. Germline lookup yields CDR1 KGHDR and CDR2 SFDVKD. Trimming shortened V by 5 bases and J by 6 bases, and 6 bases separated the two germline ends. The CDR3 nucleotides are TGTGCCACCAGTGCAGGTGATGGCTACACCTTC. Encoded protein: CATSAGDGYTF.

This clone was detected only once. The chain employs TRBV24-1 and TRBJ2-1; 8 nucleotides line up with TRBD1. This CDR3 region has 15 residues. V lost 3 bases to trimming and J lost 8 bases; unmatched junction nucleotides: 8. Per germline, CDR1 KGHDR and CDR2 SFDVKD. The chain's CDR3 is CATSDPAGGLDEQFF. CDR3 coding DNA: TGTGCCACCAGTGATCCAGCAGGGGGCCTCGATGAGCAGTTCTTC.

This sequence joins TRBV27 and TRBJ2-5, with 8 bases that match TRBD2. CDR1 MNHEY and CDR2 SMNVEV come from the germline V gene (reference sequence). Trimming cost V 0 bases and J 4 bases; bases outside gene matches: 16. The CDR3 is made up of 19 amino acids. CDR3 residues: CASSLSRLGRGGSRETQYF. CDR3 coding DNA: TGTGCCAGCAGTTTATCCCGACTCGGGAGGGGGGGTAGTAGAGAGACCCAGTACTTC.

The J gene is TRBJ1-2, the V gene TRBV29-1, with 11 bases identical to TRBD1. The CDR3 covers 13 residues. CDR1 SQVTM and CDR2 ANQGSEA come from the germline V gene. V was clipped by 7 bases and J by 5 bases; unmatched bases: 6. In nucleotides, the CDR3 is TGCAGCGGGACAGGGGGCTTTGGTTATGGCTACACCTTC. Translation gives CSGTGGFGYGYTF.

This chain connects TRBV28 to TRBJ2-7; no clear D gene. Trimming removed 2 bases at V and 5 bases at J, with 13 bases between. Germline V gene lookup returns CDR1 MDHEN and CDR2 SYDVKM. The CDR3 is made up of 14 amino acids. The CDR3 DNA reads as TGTGCCAGCAGTTTAAAGGCGGCTAAAAACGAGCAGTACTTC. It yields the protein CASSLKAAKNEQYF.

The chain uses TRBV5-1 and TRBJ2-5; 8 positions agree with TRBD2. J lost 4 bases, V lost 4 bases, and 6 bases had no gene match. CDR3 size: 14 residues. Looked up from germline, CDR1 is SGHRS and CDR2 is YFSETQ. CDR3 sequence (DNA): TGCGCCAGCAGCCCGGGAGGGGGGATAGAGACCCAGTACTTC. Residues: CASSPGGGIETQYF.

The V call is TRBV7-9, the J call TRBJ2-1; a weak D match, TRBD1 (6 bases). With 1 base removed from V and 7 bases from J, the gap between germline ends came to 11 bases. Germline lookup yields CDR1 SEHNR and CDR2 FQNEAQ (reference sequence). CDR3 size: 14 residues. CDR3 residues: CASSLEQGRNEQFF. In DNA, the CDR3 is TGTGCCAGCAGCTTAGAACAGGGTAGGAATGAGCAGTTCTTC.

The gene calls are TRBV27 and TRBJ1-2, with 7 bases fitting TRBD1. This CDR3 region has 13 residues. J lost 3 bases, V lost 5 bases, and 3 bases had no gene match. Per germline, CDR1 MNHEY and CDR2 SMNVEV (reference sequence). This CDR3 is CASSSRGDYGYTF. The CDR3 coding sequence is TGTGCCAGCAGTAGCAGGGGGGACTATGGCTACACCTTC.

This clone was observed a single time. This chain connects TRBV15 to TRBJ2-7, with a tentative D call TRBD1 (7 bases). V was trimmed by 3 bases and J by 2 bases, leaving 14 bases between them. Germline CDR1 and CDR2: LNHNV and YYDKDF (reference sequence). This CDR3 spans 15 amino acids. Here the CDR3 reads CATSRMQGGPYEQYF. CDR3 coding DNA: TGTGCCACCAGCAGGATGCAGGGGGGCCCCTACGAGCAGTACTTC.

The CDR3 DNA is TGTGCCAGCAGGGCAAACAGGGGAGTGGTAGAAAAACTGTTTTTT. Translating it yields CASRANRGVVEKLFF. The rearrangement uses TRBV2 and TRBJ1-4; 7 bases are a match to TRBD1. This CDR3 spans 15 amino acids. V was clipped by 6 bases and J by 8 bases; unmatched bases: 12. Germline V gene data show CDR1 as SNHLY and CDR2 as FYNNEI.

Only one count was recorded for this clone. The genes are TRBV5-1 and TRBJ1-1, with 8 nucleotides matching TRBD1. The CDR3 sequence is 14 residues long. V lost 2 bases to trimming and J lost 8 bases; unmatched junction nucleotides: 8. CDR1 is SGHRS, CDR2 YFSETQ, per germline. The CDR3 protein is CASSFDRGITEAFF. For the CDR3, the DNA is TGCGCCAGCAGCTTCGACAGGGGAATCACCGAAGCTTTCTTT.

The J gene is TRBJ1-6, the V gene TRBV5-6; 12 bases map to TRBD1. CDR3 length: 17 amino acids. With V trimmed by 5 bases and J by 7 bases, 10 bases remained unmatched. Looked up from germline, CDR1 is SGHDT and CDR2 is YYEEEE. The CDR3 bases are TGTGCCAGCAGTTACTCGGGACAGGGGGCTTCCAATTCACCCCTCCACTTT. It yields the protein CASSYSGQGASNSPLHF.

The CDR3 protein is CASSPGGAGYEQYF. In DNA form, the CDR3 reads TGTGCCAGTAGTCCCGGCGGGGCGGGCTACGAGCAGTACTTC. V is TRBV19 and J is TRBJ2-7, with D tentatively TRBD2 (6 bases). The CDR3 runs 14 residues. V lost 5 bases and J 3 bases, leaving 14 bases between the germline ends. Germline CDR1 and CDR2: LNHDA and SQIVND (reference sequence).

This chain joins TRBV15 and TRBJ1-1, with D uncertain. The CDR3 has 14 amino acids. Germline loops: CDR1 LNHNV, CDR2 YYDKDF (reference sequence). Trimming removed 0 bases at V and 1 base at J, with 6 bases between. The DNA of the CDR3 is TGTGCCACCAGCAGAGAACGGGAGAACACTGAAGCTTTCTTT. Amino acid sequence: CATSRERENTEAFF. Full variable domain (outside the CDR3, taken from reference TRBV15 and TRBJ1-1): DAMVIQNPRYQVTQFGKPVTLSCSQTLNHNVMYWYQQKSSQAPKLLFHYYDKDFNNEADTPDNFQSRRPNTSFCFLDIRSPGLGDTAMYLCATSRERENTEAFFGQGTRLTVV.

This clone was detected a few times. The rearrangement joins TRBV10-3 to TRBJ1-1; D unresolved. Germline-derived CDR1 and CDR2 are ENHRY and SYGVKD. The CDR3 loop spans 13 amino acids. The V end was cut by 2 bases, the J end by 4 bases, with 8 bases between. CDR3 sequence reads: CAISESPGTEAFF. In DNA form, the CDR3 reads TGTGCCATCAGTGAGAGTCCGGGCACTGAAGCTTTCTTT.

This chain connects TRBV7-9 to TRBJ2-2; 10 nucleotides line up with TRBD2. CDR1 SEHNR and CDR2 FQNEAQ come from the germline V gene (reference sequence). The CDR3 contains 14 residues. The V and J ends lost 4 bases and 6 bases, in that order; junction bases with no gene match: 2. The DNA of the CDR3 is TGTGCCAGCAGCTCTAGCGGGAGCTCCGGGGAGCTGTTTTTT. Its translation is CASSSSGSSGELFF.

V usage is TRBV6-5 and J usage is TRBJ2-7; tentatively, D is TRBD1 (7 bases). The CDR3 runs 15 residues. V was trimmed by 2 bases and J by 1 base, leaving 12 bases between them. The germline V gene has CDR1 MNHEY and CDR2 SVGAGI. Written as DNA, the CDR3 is TGTGCCAGCAGTTACGAGGGGGGACAGTCCTACGAGCAGTACTTC. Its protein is CASSYEGGQSYEQYF.

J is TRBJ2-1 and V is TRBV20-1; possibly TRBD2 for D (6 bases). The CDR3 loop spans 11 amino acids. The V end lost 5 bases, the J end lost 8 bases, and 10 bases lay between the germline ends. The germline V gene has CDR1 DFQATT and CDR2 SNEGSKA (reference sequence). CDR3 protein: CSADTSYEQFF. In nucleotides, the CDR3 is TGCAGTGCTGATACTAGCTATGAGCAGTTCTTC.

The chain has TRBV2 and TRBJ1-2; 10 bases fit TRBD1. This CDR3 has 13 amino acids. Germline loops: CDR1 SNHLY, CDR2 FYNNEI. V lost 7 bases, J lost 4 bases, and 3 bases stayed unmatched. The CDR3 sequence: CASTGQGGYGYTF. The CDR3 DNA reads TGTGCCAGCACAGGACAGGGGGGCTATGGCTACACCTTC.